Given below is one T cell receptor (beta chain) in context. These data are taken from a study of technical replicates of blood from several donors. The table came from immunoSEQ multiplex PCR; TCRdb's copy has only in-frame clones and leaves some out. The sample holds under 85,000 clones; around 94% are singletons and the top ten take about 0.25%. CDR3 length: 16 amino acids. Germline V gene lookup returns CDR1 SGHNT and CDR2 YYREEE (reference sequence). Trimming removed 4 bases at V and 1 base at J, with 14 bases between. Sequenced sample: T cells isolated from PBMCs. The TCR was taken from a human donor in good health. The chain combines TRBV5-4 with TRBJ2-2; D is perhaps TRBD2 (7 bases). CDR3: CASSPGGRGNTGELFF. In nucleotides, the CDR3 is TGTGCCAGCAGCCCGGGGGGCAGGGGGAACACCGGGGAGCTGTTTTTT.